The subject of this entry is one T cell receptor beta chain. These data are taken from a study of blood T cell repertoires in COVID-19. Study-level background: COVID-19 samples from acute and convalescent phases originated in the United States, Italy and Spain.

In the source study's methods: For nucleated cells, counts were estimated from reference gene primer amplification. Generated by immunoSEQ multiplex PCR, the TCRdb table keeps only in-frame clones and is missing some. That table is the source of V, J and clone size, and D and trimming were worked out from the DNA. The data show roughly 130,000 clones, about 87% seen once. Losses at the gene ends were 5 bases for V and 13 bases for J; bases not matched to a gene: 6. The CDR3 is 12 amino acids. Per germline, CDR1 SNHLY and CDR2 FYNNEI. This clonotype was obtained from an older woman with acute or convalescent COVID-19. Sequencing was performed on peripheral blood. The chain recombines TRBV2 with TRBJ2-1; 9 bases agree with TRBD1. The CDR3: CASSLGTGIQFF. The CDR3 nucleotides are TGTGCCAGCAGTTTGGGGACAGGGATCCAGTTCTTC.